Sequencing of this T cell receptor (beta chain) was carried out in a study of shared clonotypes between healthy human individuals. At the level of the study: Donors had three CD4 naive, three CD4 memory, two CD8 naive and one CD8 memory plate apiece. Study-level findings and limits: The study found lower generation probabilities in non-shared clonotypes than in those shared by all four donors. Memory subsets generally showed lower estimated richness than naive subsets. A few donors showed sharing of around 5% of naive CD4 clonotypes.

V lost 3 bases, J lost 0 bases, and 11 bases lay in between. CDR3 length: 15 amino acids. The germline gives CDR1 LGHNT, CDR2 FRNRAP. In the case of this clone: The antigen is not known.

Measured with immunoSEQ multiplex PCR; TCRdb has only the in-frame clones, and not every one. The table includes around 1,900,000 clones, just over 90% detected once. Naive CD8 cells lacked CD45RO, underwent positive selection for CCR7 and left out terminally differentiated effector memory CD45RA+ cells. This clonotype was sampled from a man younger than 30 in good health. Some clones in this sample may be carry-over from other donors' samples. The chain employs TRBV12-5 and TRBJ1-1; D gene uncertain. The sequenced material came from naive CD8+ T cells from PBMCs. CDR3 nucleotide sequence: TGTGCTAGTGGTTTCCCTGGACCGCTGAACACTGAAGCTTTCTTT. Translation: CASGFPGPLNTEAFF.